The clone carrying this TCR beta chain appeared a single time. Its antigen remains unknown. Repertoires were sampled repeatedly during chemoradiotherapy. This entry belongs to a study of chemoradiotherapy in HPV16-positive cancers. Libraries were prepared by immunoSEQ multiplex PCR; TCRdb keeps only in-frame clonotypes and omits some of them. The sample records some 16,000 clones, approximately 75% being singletons. Points from the study as a whole: Non-HPV-specific T cells did not expand in tumors during treatment, whereas candidate HPV-specific clones and E7-related motifs did. HPV-responsive T-cell expansion during chemoradiotherapy was linked to improved recurrence-free survival in HPV16-positive patients.

Per germline, CDR1 SGHNT and CDR2 YYREEE (reference sequence). This CDR3 is built from 13 residues. The ends lost 7 bases at V and 6 bases at J; junction bases unmatched: 9. The clonotype originates from a human donor with HPV-associated anogenital cancer. This sample was gathered from a patient who underwent chemoradiotherapy. The rearrangement links TRBV5-4 to TRBJ1-2, with 7 bases lining up with TRBD1. CDR3 DNA: TGTGCCAGCGGCGCCGTTACAGGGGATGGCTACACCTTC. Residues: CASGAVTGDGYTF.